This T cell receptor (beta chain) derives from a study of T cells in Graves' hyperthyroidism and ophthalmopathy. The study, taken as a whole, reports: A 13 V-J model separated ophthalmopathy from stable hyperthyroidism. Most thyroid clonotypes expanded above 0.001 were also detected in blood. Ophthalmopathy prediction by the model preceded onset by a median approximately 5.9 months.

Researchers amplified the TCR beta CDR3 regions from RNA transcripts. Primed by the HTBI set, a first-round RT-PCR was run on the TCR CDR3. TCRdb redid the calling of the multiplex PCR reads with MiXCR, one entry per CDR3 protein. The repertoire holds a few hundred thousand distinct CDR3 sequences, with roughly a sixth as singletons. The CDR3 covers 15 residues. Trimming shortened V by 1 base and J by 3 bases, and 14 bases separated the two germline ends. Germline CDR1 SQVTM, CDR2 ANQGSEA. Fresh peripheral blood, 10 ml, yielded the PBMCs. A word on this clonotype: Its cognate antigen is unknown.

V usage is TRBV29-1 and J usage is TRBJ2-3, with D hard to call. This TCR was sampled from a middle-aged woman with Graves' ophthalmopathy. The material sequenced was blood. CDR3 nucleotides: TGCAGCGTTGAAGGAGAGGTATTAGGGACAGATACGCAGTATTTT. This encodes CSVEGEVLGTDTQYF.